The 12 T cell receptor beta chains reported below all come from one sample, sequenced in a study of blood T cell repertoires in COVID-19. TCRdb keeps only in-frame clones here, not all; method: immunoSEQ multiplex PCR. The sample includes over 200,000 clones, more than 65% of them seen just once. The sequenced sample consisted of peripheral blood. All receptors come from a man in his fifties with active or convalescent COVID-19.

The CDR3 region is CASSPQRTDEQYF. In DNA form, the CDR3 reads TGTGCCAGCAGCCCCCAAAGGACAGATGAGCAGTACTTC. The V and J genes are TRBV7-8 and TRBJ2-7; the D gene is possibly TRBD1 (6 bases). The V gene's germline CDR1 is SGHVS and CDR2 FQNEAQ. The CDR3 runs to 13 residues. V was cut by 5 bases and J by 7 bases, with 15 bases left in between.

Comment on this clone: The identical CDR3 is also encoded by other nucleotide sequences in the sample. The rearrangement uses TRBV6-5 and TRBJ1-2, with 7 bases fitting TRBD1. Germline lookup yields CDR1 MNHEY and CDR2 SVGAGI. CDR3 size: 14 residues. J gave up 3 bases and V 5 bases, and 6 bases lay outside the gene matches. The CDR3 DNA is TGTGCCAGCAGTAGGAGACAGGGATACTATGGCTACACCTTC. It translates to CASSRRQGYYGYTF.

CDR3 loop: CASSHSALTESKETQYF. CDR3 sequence (DNA): TGTGCCAGCAGCCACTCAGCACTGACAGAAAGCAAAGAGACCCAGTACTTC. V usage is TRBV7-7 and J usage is TRBJ2-5; a possible D gene is TRBD1 (5 bases). The CDR3 consists of 17 residues. Trimming removed 5 bases at V and 3 bases at J, with 22 bases between. Germline CDR1 reads SSHAT; CDR2 reads FNYEAQ (reference sequence).

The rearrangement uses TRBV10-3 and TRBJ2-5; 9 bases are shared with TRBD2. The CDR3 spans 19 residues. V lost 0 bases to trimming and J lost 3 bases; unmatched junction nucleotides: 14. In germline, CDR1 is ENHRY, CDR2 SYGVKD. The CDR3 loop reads CAISESGVLAGKLEETQYF. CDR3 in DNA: TGTGCCATCAGTGAGTCGGGAGTCCTAGCGGGGAAATTGGAAGAGACCCAGTACTTC.

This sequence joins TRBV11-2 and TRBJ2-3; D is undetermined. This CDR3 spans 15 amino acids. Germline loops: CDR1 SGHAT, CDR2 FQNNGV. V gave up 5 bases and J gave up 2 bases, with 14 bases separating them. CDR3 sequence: CASSTAANPTDTQYF. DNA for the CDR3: TGTGCCAGCAGCACTGCAGCGAACCCCACAGATACGCAGTATTTT.

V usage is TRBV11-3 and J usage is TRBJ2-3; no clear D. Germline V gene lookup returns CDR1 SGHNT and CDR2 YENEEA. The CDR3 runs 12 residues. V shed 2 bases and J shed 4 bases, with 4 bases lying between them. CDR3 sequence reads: CASSLRADTQYF. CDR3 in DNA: TGTGCCAGCAGCTTACGGGCAGATACGCAGTATTTT.

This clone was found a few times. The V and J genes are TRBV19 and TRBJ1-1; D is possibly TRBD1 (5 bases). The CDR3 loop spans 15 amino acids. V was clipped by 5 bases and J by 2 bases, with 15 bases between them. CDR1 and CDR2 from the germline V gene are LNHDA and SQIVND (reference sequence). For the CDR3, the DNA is TGTGCCAGTAGTCCCGGACACACTCGAAACACTGAAGCTTTCTTT. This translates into CASSPGHTRNTEAFF.

The CDR3 DNA reads as TGTGCCAGCAGTAGACTAGCGTCTAGCACAGATACGCAGTATTTT. Residues: CASSRLASSTDTQYF. The V gene is TRBV9, the J gene TRBJ2-3, with 8 bases that match TRBD2. CDR3 length: 15 amino acids. The germline V gene encodes CDR1 SGDLS and CDR2 YYNGEE. Trimming cost V 5 bases and J 0 bases; bases outside gene matches: 5.

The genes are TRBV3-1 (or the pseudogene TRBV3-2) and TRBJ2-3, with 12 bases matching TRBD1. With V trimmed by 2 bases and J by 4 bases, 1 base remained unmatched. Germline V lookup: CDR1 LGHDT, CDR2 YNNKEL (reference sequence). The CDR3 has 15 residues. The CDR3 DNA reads TGTGCCAGCAGCCAAAGGGACAGGGGGCCAGATACGCAGTATTTT. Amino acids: CASSQRDRGPDTQYF.

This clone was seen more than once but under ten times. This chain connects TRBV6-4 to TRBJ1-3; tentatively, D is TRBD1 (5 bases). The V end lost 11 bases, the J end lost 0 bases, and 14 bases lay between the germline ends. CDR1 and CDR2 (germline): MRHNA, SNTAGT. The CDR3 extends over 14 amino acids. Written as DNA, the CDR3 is TGTGCCCCACGTGGGGCGGCCTCTGGAAACACCATATATTTT. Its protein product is CAPRGAASGNTIYF.

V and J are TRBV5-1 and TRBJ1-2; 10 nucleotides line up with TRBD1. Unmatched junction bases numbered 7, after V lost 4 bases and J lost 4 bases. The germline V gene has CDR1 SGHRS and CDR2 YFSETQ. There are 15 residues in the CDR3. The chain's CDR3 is CASSPGTGAFYGYTF. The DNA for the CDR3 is TGCGCCAGCAGCCCCGGGACAGGGGCCTTCTATGGCTACACCTTC.

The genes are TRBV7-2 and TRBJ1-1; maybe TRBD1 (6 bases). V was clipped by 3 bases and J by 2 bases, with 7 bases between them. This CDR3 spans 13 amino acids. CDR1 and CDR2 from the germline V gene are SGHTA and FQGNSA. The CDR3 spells CASSLTGNTEAFF. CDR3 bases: TGTGCCAGCAGCTTGACAGGAAACACTGAAGCTTTCTTT.